This T cell receptor beta chain came from a study of OX40 agonist ivuxolimab in advanced cancers. Clones were read by immunoSEQ multiplex PCR, and TCRdb kept only the in-frame ones, dropping some. The top ten hold 0.25% to 0.3% of the sample, which has tens of thousands of clones, about 88% seen once. CDR1 is SGHRS and CDR2 is YFSETQ in the germline V gene. V was pared by 0 bases and J by 7 bases, with 6 bases of the junction left unmatched. The CDR3 is 14 residues long. The sample holds a few counts of this clone. The receptor was isolated from an adult with an advanced solid tumor such as melanoma, head and neck, liver or kidney cancer. Sequenced material: CD4+ or CD8+ T cells sorted from blood, taken in a trial of the OX40 agonist ivuxolimab. The chain recombines TRBV5-1 with TRBJ2-7; 8 positions agree with TRBD2. CDR3 protein: CASSLGLATAEQYF. The CDR3 nucleotides are TGCGCCAGCAGCTTGGGACTAGCGACCGCTGAGCAGTACTTC.